This T cell receptor (beta chain) is from a study of graft-versus-host responses after intestinal transplantation. Study-level background: Multivisceral, liver-intestinal, or isolated intestinal transplants were received by the recipients. Every transplant recipient was induced with anti-thymocyte globulin, then maintained on tacrolimus and steroids for approximately three years.

A note on this clone: The antigen is unknown.

This CDR3 spans 14 amino acids. Germline-derived CDR1 and CDR2 are MNHEY and SVGAGI. Germline trimming cut 4 bases from V and 0 bases from J; bases unmatched to any gene: 1. Measured with immunoSEQ multiplex PCR; TCRdb has only the in-frame clones, and not every one. This sample yields tens of thousands of clones, of which around 90% are seen a single time; approximately 0.11% belongs to the top ten. Whole-study findings and limits: Some GvH clones appeared in ileal mucosa or blood before recipient bone marrow.

The sample here was unstimulated CD4+ T cells sorted from spleen or lymph node cells, taken before intestinal transplant. This chain connects TRBV6-5 to TRBJ1-1; 8 bases fit TRBD1. The TCR sequence derives from a human donor who received an intestinal transplant. CDR3: CASSLQGVNTEAFF. DNA of the CDR3: TGTGCCAGCAGTTTACAGGGGGTGAACACTGAAGCTTTCTTT.